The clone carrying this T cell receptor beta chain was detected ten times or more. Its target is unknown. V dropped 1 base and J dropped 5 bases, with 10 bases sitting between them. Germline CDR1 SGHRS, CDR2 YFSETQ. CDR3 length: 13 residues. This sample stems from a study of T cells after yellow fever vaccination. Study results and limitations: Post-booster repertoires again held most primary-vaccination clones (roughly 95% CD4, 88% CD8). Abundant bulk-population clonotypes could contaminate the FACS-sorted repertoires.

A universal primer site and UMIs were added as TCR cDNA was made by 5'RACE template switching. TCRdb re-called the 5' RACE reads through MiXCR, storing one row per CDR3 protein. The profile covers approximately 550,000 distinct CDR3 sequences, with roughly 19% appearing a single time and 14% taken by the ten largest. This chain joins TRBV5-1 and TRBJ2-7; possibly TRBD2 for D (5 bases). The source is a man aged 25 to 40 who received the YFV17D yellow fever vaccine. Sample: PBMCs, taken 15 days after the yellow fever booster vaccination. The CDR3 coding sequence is TGCGCCAGCAGCTTGCGGTCTAGCCACGAGCAGTACTTC. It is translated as CASSLRSSHEQYF.